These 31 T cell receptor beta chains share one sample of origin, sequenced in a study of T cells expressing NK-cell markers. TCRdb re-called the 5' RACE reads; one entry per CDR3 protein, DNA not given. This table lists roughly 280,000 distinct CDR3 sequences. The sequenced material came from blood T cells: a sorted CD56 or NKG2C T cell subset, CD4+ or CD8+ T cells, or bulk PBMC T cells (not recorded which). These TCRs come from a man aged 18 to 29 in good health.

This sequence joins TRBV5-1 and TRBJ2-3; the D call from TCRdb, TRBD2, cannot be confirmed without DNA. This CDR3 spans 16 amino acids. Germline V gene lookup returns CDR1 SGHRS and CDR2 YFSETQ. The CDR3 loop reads CASSYRLAGRTDTQYF.

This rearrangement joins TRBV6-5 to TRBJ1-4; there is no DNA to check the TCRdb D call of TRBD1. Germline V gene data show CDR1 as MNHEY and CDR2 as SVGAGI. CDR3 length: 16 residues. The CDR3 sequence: CASSYRGSSTNEKLFF.

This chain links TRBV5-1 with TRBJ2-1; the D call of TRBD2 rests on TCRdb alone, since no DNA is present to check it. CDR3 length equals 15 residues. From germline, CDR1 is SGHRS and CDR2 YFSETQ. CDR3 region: CASSPPTSGRGEQFF.

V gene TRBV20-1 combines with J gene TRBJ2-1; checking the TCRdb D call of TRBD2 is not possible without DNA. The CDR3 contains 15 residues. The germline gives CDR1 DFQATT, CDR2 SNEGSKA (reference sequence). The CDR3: CSARPSGLAGREQFF.

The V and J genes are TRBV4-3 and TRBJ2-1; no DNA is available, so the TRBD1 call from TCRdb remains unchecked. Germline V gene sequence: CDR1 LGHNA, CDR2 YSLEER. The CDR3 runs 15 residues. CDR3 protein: CASSIGAGVSNEQFF.

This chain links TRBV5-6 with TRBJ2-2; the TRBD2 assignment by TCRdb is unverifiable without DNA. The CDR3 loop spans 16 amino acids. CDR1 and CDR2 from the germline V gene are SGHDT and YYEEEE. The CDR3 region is CASSPRAAGSIGELFF. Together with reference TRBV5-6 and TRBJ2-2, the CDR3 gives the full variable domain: DAGVTQSPTHLIKTRGQQVTLRCSPKSGHDTVSWYQQALGQGPQFIFQYYEEEERQRGNFPDRFSGHQFPNYSSELNVNALLLGDSALYLCASSPRAAGSIGELFFGEGSRLTVL.

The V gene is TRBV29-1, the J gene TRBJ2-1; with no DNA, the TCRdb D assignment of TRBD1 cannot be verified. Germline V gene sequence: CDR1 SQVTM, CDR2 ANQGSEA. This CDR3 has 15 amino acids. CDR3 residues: CSVDGPRDRTKGQFF.

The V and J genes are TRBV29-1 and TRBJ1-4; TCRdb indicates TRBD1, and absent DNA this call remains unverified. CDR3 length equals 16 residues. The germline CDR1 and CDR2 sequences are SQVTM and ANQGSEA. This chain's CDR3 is CSVPTPPGRKGEKLFF.

CDR3 sequence reads: CSRKATGFRETQYF. V and J are TRBV20-1 and TRBJ2-5; TCRdb gives TRBD2 as the D gene, but with no DNA this cannot be confirmed. Germline V gene sequence: CDR1 DFQATT, CDR2 SNEGSKA (reference sequence). There are 14 residues in the CDR3.

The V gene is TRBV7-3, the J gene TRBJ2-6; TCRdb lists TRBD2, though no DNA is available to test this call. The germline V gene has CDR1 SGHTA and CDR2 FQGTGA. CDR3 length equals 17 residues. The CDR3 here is CASSLGEGRAGANVLTF.

The CDR3 sequence: CASSHRGTGTDTQYF. The V and J genes are TRBV5-4 and TRBJ2-3; TCRdb indicates TRBD1, and absent DNA this call remains unverified. This CDR3 spans 15 amino acids. Germline V gives CDR1 SGHNT, CDR2 YYREEE (reference sequence). The full variable domain, its missing parts supplied by reference TRBV5-4 and TRBJ2-3, is ETGVTQSPTHLIKTRGQQVTLRCSSQSGHNTVSWYQQALGQGPQFIFQYYREEENGRGNFPPRFSGLQFPNYSSELNVNALELDDSALYLCASSHRGTGTDTQYFGPGTRLTVL.

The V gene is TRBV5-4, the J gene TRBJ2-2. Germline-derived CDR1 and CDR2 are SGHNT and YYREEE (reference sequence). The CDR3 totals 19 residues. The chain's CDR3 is CASSLEVIMAPINTGELFF.

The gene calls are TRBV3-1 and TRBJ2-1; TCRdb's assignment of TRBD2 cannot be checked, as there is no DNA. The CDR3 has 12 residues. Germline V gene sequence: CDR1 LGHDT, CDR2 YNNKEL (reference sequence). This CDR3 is CASTTRGSLAVF.

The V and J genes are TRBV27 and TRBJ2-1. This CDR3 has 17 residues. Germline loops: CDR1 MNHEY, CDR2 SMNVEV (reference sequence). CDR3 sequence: CASSLGVGMLSYNEQFF.

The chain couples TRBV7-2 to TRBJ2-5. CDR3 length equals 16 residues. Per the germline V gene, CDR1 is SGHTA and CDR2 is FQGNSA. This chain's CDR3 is CASSLSTAPYQETQYF.

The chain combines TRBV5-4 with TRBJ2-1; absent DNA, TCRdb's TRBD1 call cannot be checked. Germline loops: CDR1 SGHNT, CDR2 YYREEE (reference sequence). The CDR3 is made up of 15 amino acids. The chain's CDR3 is CASSSSTGSYNEQFF.

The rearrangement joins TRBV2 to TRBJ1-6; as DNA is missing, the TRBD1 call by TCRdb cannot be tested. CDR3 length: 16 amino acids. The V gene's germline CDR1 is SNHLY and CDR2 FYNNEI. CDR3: CASSHRPGQGLSPLHF.

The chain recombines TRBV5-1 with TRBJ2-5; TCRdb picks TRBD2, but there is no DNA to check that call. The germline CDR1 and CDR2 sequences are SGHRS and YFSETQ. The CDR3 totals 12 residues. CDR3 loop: CASSLTSGPLYF.

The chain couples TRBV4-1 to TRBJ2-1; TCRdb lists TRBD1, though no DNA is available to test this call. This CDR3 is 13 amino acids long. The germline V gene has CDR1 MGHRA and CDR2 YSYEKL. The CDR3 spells CASSQETPIRMFF.

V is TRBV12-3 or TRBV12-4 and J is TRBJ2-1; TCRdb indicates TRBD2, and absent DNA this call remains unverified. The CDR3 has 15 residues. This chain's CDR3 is CASSSLAGPYNEQFF.

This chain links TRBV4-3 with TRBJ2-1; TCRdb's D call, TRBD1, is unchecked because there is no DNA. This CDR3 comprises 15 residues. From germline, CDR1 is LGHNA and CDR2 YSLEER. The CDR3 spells CASSQDGRKNNEQFF.

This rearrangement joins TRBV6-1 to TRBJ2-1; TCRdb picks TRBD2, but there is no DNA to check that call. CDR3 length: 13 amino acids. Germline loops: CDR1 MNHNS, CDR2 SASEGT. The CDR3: CASRASGDNEQFF.

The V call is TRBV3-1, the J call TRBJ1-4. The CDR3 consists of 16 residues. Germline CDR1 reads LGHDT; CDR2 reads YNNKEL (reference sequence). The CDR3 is CASSQSGGTTNEKLFF.

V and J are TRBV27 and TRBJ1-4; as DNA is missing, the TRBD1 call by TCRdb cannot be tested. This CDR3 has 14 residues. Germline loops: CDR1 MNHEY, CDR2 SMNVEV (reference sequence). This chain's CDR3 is CASSRTGTNEKLFF. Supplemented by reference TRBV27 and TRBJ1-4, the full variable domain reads EAQVTQNPRYLITVTGKKLTVTCSQNMNHEYMSWYRQDPGLGLRQIYYSMNVEVTDKGDVPEGYKVSRKEKRNFPLILESPSPNQTSLYFCASSRTGTNEKLFFGSGTQLSVL.

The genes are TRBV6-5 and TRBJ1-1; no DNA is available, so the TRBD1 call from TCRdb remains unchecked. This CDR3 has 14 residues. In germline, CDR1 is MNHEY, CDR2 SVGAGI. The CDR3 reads CASSYVGDSTEAFF.

The chain's CDR3 is CASRVDRGWAEAFF. The chain carries TRBV12-3 or TRBV12-4 and TRBJ1-1; TCRdb's D gene call, TRBD1, goes unchecked for lack of DNA. The CDR3 consists of 14 residues.

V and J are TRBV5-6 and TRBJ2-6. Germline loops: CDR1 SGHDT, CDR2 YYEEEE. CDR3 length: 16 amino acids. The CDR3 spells CASSLNSGSGANVLTF.

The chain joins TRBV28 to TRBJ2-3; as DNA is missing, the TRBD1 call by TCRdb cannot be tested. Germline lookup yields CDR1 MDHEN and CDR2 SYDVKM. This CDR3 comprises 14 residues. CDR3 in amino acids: CAGILRGELNTQYF. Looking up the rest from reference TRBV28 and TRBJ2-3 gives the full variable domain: DVKVTQSSRYLVKRTGEKVFLECVQDMDHENMFWYRQDPGLGLRLIYFSYDVKMKEKGDIPEGYSVSREKKERFSLILESASTNQTSMYLCAGILRGELNTQYFGPGTRLTVL.

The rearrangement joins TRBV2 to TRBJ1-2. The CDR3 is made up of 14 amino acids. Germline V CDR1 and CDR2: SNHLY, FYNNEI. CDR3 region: CASSEPGVHYGYTF.

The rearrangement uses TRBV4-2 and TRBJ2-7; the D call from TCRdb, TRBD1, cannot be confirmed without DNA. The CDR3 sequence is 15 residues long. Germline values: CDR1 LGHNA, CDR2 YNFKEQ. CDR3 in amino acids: CASSQDRNRGYEQYF.

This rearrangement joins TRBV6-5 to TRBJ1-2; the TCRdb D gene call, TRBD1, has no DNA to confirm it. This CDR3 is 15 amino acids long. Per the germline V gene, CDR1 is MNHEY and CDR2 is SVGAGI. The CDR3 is CASRYDRYPNYGYTF.